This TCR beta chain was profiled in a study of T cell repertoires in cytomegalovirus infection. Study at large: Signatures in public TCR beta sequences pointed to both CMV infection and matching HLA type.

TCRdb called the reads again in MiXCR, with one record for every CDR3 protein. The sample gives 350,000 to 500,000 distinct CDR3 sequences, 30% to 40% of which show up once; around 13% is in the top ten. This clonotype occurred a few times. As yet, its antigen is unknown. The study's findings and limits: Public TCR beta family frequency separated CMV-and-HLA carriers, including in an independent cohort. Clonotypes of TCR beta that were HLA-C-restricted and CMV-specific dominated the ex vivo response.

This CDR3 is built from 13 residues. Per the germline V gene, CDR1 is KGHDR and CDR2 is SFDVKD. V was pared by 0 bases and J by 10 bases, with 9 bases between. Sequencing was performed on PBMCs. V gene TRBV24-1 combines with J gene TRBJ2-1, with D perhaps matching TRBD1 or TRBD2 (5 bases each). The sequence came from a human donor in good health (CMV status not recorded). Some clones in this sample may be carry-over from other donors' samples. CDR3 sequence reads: CATSDLHRGEQFF. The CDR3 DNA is TGTGCCACCAGTGATTTGCACCGGGGCGAGCAGTTCTTC.